This T cell receptor (beta chain) was captured by sequencing in a study of CD8 T cells in ankylosing spondylitis. Study findings and constraints: What seemed typical of ankylosing spondylitis blood was a TCR beta motif built from several highly homologous variants.

CDR3 length equals 18 residues. Germline CDR1 MNHNS, CDR2 SASEGT. Trimming pared 1 base from V and 2 bases from J, leaving 19 bases between. TCRdb recomputed calls from the 5' RACE reads with MiXCR, one row per CDR3 protein. The repertoire holds 350,000 to 450,000 distinct CDR3 sequences, with 20% as singletons. A word on this clonotype: Its target is not known.

The V gene is TRBV6-1, the J gene TRBJ2-3, with a possible D match to TRBD2 (7 bases). Material: blood, either unsorted or a sorted T cell fraction (not recorded which). This TCR was sampled from a male donor with ankylosing spondylitis or in good health (not recorded which). CDR3 nucleotide sequence: TGTGCCAGCAGTGAAGAGCGGGGACATACGGACCCCACAGATACGCAGTATTTT. It translates to CASSEERGHTDPTDTQYF.